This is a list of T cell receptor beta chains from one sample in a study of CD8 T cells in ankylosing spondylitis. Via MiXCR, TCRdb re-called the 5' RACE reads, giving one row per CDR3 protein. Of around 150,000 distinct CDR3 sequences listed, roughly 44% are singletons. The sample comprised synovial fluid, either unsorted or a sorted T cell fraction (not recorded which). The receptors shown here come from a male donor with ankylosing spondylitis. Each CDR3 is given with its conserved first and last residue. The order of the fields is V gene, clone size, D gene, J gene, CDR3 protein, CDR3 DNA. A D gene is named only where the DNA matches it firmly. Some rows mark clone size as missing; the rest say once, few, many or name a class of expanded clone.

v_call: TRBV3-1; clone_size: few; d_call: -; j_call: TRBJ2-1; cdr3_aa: CASSPRLGSPYGNEQFF; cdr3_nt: TGTGCCAGCAGCCCAAGGCTCGGGAGTCCCTATGGCAATGAGCAGTTCTTC
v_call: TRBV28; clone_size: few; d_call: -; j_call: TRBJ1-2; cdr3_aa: CASSSGFGYTF; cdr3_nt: TGTGCCAGCAGTTCGGGATTTGGCTACACCTTC
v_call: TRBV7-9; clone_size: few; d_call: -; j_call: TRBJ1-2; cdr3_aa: CASSLGQGNYGYTF; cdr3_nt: TGTGCCAGCAGCTTAGGCCAGGGGAACTATGGCTACACCTTC
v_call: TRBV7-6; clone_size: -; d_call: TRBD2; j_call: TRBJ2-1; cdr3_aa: CASSYLARGTLLDEQFF; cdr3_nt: TGTGCCAGCAGCTACCTCGCGCGGGGGACTCTCTTAGATGAGCAGTTCTTC
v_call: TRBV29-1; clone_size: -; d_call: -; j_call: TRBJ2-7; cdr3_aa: CSVKLTASYEQYF; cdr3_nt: TGCAGCGTTAAACTGACGGCGTCCTACGAGCAGTACTTC
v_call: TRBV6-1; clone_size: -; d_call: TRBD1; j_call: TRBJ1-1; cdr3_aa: CASTADRGFNTEAFF; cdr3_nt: TGTGCCAGCACCGCGGACAGGGGGTTTAACACTGAAGCTTTCTTT
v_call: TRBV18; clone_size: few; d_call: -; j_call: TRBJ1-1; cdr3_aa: CASSPPFRQPRTEAFF; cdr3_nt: TGTGCCAGCTCACCACCGTTTCGACAGCCGAGAACTGAAGCTTTCTTT
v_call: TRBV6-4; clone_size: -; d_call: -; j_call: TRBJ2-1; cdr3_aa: CASRKKSSYNEQFF; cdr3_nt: TGTGCCAGCAGAAAGAAGAGCTCCTACAATGAGCAGTTCTTC
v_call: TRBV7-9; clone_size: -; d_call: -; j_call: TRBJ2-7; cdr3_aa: CASSPREFRTPYEQYF; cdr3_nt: TGTGCCAGCAGCCCCCGTGAATTCAGGACCCCCTACGAGCAGTACTTC
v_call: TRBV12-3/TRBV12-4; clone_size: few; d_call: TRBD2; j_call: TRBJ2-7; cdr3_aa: CASSFFSGRAYKQYF; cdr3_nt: TGTGCCAGCAGTTTTTTCAGCGGGAGGGCCTACAAGCAGTACTTC
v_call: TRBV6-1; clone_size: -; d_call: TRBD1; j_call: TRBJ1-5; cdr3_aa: CASSLRQGQPQHF; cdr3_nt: TGTGCCAGCAGTCTTAGACAGGGTCAGCCCCAGCATTTT
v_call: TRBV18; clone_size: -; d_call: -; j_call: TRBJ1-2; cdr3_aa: CASSPRGCYGYTF; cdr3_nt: TGTGCCAGCTCACCACGAGGTTGCTATGGCTACACCTTC
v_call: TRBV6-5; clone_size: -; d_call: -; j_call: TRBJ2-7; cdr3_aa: CASSYEGTREQYF; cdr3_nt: TGTGCCAGCAGTTACGAGGGGACGAGGGAGCAGTACTTC
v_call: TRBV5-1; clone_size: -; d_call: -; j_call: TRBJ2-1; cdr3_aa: CASTAWDRRGNNEQFF; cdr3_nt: TGCGCCAGCACCGCGTGGGACCGAAGGGGAAACAATGAGCAGTTCTTC
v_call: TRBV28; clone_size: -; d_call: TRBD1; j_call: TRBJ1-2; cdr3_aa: CASSKTGNRGYTF; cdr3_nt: TGTGCCAGCAGTAAGACAGGGAATCGGGGCTACACCTTC
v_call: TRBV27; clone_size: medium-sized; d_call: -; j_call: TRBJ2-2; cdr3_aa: CASSLIVTGELFF; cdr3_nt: TGTGCCAGCAGCCTCATTGTCACCGGGGAGCTGTTTTTT
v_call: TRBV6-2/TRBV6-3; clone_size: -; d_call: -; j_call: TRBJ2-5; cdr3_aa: CATISQRFQETQYF; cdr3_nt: TGTGCCACCATCTCCCAACGATTTCAAGAGACCCAGTACTTC
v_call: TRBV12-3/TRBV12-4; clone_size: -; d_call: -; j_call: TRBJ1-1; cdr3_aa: CASSLAIRGGTEAFF; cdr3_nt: TGTGCCAGCAGTTTAGCGATCAGGGGTGGCACTGAAGCTTTCTTT
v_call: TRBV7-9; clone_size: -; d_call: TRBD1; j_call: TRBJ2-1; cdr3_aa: CASSYRDRGVHEQFF; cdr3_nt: TGTGCCAGCAGCTACCGGGACAGGGGTGTTCATGAGCAGTTCTTC
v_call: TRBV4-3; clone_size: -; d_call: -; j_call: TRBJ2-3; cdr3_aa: CASSQSGPRGFRTDTQYF; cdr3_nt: TGCGCCAGCAGCCAGTCAGGGCCGCGGGGATTTAGAACAGATACGCAGTATTTT
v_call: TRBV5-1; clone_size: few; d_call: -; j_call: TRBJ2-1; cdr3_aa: CASSLGGADTFYYNEQFF; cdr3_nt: TGCGCCAGCAGCTTGGGAGGTGCGGACACGTTCTACTACAATGAGCAGTTCTTC
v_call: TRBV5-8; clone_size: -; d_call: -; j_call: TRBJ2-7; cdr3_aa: CASRPELGPVAYEQYF; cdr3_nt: TGTGCCAGCAGGCCGGAGTTGGGACCGGTAGCCTACGAGCAGTACTTC
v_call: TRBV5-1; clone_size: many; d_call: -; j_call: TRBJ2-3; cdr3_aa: CASSLEPLSSGRYSTDTQYF; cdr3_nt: TGCGCCAGCAGCTTGGAACCTTTAAGTAGTGGCAGGTATAGCACAGATACGCAGTATTTT
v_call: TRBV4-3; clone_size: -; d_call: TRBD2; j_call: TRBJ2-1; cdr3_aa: CASSRFTSGISYNEQFF; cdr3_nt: TGCGCCAGCAGCCGGTTCACTAGCGGGATTTCCTACAATGAGCAGTTCTTC
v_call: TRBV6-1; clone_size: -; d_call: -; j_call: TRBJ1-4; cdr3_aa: CASSEAFHTAMRVKLFF; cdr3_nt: TGTGCCAGCAGTGAAGCTTTTCACACCGCGATGCGTGTAAAACTGTTTTTT
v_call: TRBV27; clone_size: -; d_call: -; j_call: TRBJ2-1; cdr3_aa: CASSLRGRGRDNEQFF; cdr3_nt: TGTGCCAGCAGTTTAAGGGGCCGTGGAAGGGACAATGAGCAGTTCTTC
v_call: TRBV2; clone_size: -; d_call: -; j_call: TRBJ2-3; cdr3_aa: CASSEAPRGLDTQYF; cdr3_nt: TGTGCCAGCAGTGAAGCACCCAGGGGACTAGATACGCAGTATTTT
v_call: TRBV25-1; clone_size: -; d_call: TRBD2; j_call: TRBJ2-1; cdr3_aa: CASRPQLAAAYNEQFF; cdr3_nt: TGTGCCAGCAGACCTCAACTAGCGGCCGCTTACAATGAGCAGTTCTTC
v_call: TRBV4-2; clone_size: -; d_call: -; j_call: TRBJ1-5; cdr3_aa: CASSAQWGRGYNQPQHF; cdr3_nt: TGTGCCAGCAGCGCACAATGGGGCAGGGGCTACAATCAGCCCCAGCATTTT
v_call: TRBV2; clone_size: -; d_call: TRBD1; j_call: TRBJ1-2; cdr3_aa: CASSRTGTNYGYTF; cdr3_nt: TGTGCCAGCAGTAGGACAGGCACTAACTATGGCTACACCTTC
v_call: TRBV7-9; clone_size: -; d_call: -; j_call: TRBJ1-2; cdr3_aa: CASSLGDWGARGYTF; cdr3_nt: TGTGCCAGCAGCTTAGGCGATTGGGGGGCGCGAGGCTACACCTTC
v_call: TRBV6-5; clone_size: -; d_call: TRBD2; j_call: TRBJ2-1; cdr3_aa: CASSWGLAGLKSEQFF; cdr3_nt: TGTGCCAGCAGTTGGGGACTAGCGGGGCTGAAGAGTGAGCAGTTCTTC
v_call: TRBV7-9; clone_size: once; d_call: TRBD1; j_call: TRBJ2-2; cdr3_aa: CASSRQGRNTGELFF; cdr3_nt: TGTGCCAGCAGCCGACAGGGGAGAAACACCGGGGAGCTGTTTTTT
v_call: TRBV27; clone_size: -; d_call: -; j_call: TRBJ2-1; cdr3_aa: CASSLGTVAYNEQFF; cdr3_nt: TGTGCCAGCAGTTTAGGGACTGTTGCCTACAATGAGCAGTTCTTC
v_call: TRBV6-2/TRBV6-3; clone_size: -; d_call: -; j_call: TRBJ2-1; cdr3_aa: CASSYGSELLGEQFF; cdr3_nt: TGTGCCAGCAGTTACGGAAGTGAACTGTTGGGTGAGCAGTTCTTC
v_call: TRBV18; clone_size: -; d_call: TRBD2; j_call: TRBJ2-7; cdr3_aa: CASSLLTSAYEQYF; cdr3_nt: TGTGCCAGCTCACTTCTAACTAGCGCCTACGAGCAGTACTTC
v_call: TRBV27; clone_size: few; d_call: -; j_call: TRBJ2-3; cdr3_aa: CASSLGSRTDTQYF; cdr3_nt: TGTGCCAGCAGTTTAGGGAGTCGTACAGATACGCAGTATTTT
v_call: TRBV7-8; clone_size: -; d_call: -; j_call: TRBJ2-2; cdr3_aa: CASSWWRPGELFF; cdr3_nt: TGTGCCAGCAGCTGGTGGAGACCCGGGGAGCTGTTTTTT
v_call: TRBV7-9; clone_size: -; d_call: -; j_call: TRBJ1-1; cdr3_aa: CASSFQPFDTEAFF; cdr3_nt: TGTGCCAGCAGCTTCCAGCCGTTCGACACTGAAGCTTTCTTT